These 5 T cell receptor beta chains were all obtained from the same sample, sequenced in a study of tumor and adjacent non-tumor tissue in lung cancer. TCRbeta libraries were built with three rounds of nested PCR, modified from ARM-PCR. Via MiXCR, TCRdb re-called the multiplex PCR reads, giving one row per CDR3 protein. The sample lists some 78,000 distinct CDR3 sequences, roughly 80% occurring once. No cell sorting was done before RNA was extracted from the tissue. Sequencing used lung tumor tissue. These receptors were collected from a woman aged 45-59 years with non-small cell lung cancer.

Remarks on this clonotype: Mismatch with germline at one junction end may stem from a read error. The J gene is TRBJ2-7, the V gene TRBV6-6; perhaps D is TRBD1 or TRBD2 (5 bases each). Looked up from germline, CDR1 is MNHNY and CDR2 is SVGAGI (reference sequence). This CDR3 has 16 residues. As DNA, the CDR3 is TGTGACAGCAGCTCCTACCGGGACCACAGCTCCTACGAGCAGTACTTC. It encodes CDSSSYRDHSSYEQYF.

Points on this clonotype: The CDR3 does not end in the conserved phenylalanine or tryptophan, so this is likely a read error. This chain uses TRBV29-1 with TRBJ2-5, with TRBD2 identical over 11 bases. Germline CDR1 reads SQVTM; CDR2 reads ANQGSEA. CDR3 size: 12 residues. V lost 8 bases and J lost 6; bases outside the gene matches: 5. CDR3 sequence reads: CSTWTSGQTQYV. The CDR3 DNA reads as TGCAGCACATGGACTAGCGGGCAGACCCAGTACGTC.

As for this clonotype: An end of the junction differs from the germline gene, which may be a read error. The chain couples TRBV7-9 to TRBJ2-7, with 8 bases that match TRBD2. Germline V gene lookup returns CDR1 SEHNR and CDR2 FQNEAQ (reference sequence). CDR3 size: 13 residues. This CDR3 reads CTSSSGSRYEQYF. CDR3 DNA sequence: TGTACCAGCAGCAGCGGGAGTCGGTACGAGCAGTACTTC.

The chain carries TRBV5-4 and TRBJ2-1; 10 bases are a match to TRBD2. The CDR3 extends over 18 amino acids. J gave up 4 bases and V 2 bases, and 12 bases lay outside the gene matches. The germline gives CDR1 SGHNT, CDR2 YYREEE (reference sequence). Written as DNA, the CDR3 is TGTGCCAGCAGCTTTGGTGGACTAGCGGCAGTTAGTTACAATGAGCAGTTCTTC. Amino acids: CASSFGGLAAVSYNEQFF.

Comment on this clonotype: At one end the junction does not follow the germline gene, possibly because of a read error. V usage is TRBV4-1 and J usage is TRBJ2-5, with 8 bases lining up with TRBD1. Germline CDR1 and CDR2: MGHRA and YSYEKL. The CDR3 is 13 residues long. In DNA, the CDR3 is TGCGCCAGCAGACAGGGGGTTTCAGAGACCCAGTATTTC. The encoded protein is CASRQGVSETQYF.